The 6 T cell receptor beta chains reported below all come from one sample, sequenced in a study of blood T cell repertoires in COVID-19. TCRdb keeps only in-frame clones here, not all; method: immunoSEQ multiplex PCR. The sample records about 51,000 clones, roughly 86% being singletons. The source material was peripheral blood. Receptors were obtained from a man aged 80 or over with active COVID-19.

This sequence joins TRBV5-6 and TRBJ2-5, with D possibly matching TRBD2 (6 bases). Germline CDR1 is SGHDT and CDR2 is YYEEEE. Between the trimmed V and J ends, which lost 0 bases and 4 bases, there was a span of 13 bases. The CDR3 consists of 15 residues. CDR3 nucleotide sequence: TGTGCCAGCAGCTTGGGATGGGGGGTGCGAGAGACCCAGTACTTC. It is translated as CASSLGWGVRETQYF.

This chain links TRBV7-6 with TRBJ2-1, with 7 bases matching TRBD1. V lost 1 base to trimming and J lost 1 base; unmatched junction nucleotides: 4. Germline CDR1 SGHVS, CDR2 FNYEAQ. CDR3 length equals 16 residues. DNA for the CDR3: TGTGCCAGCAGCTTAGAACAGGGGCTATCCTACAATGAGCAGTTCTTC. Translation gives CASSLEQGLSYNEQFF.

The chain has TRBV9 and TRBJ1-6, with D possibly TRBD1 on 5 matching bases. The CDR3 is 17 residues long. CDR1 is SGDLS and CDR2 is YYNGEE in the germline V gene. V was cut by 3 bases and J by 8 bases, with 21 bases left in between. The CDR3 region has the DNA TGTGCCAGCAGCGGCGCTCTGGGGGGATCCGGGGATTCACCCCTCCACTTT. Protein: CASSGALGGSGDSPLHF.

The chain recombines TRBV5-1 with TRBJ1-2; tentative D call: TRBD1 (6 bases). CDR1 and CDR2 from the germline V gene are SGHRS and YFSETQ. V lost 0 bases and J 2 bases, leaving 14 bases between the germline ends. This CDR3 region has 16 residues. CDR3 loop: CASSLAGAVGNYGYTF. The CDR3 DNA is TGCGCCAGCAGCTTGGCAGGGGCGGTGGGAAACTATGGCTACACCTTC.

This clone has only one observation. The chain employs TRBV27 and TRBJ2-7, with 13 bases identical to TRBD2. Germline CDR1 MNHEY, CDR2 SMNVEV (reference sequence). Unmatched junction bases numbered 5, after V lost 6 bases and J lost 6 bases. This CDR3 is 14 amino acids long. This CDR3 reads CASSSGTSGAEQYF. In nucleotides, the CDR3 is TGTGCCAGCAGCTCCGGGACTAGCGGGGCCGAGCAGTACTTC.

This sequence joins TRBV30 and TRBJ2-7; D remains unclear. The CDR3 extends over 15 amino acids. V was clipped by 2 bases and J by 4 bases, with 18 bases between them. Germline CDR1 and CDR2: GTSNPN and SVGIG (reference sequence). The CDR3 DNA sequence: TGTGCCTGGAGTACACTGACACCCGTTGTATACGAGCAGTACTTC. This encodes CAWSTLTPVVYEQYF.